This T cell receptor beta chain was profiled in a study of CD8+CD57+ T cells in acquired aplastic anemia. Germline assignment: CDR1 SGDLS and CDR2 YYNGEE. The CDR3 has 14 residues. Trimming removed 3 bases at V and 0 bases at J, with 7 bases between. This clonotype was observed at least ten times. CDR3 and TCR beta VDJ profiling relied on genomic DNA as the template. TCRdb ran MiXCR on the reads and lists one entry per CDR3 protein. The sample consists of about 180,000 distinct CDR3 sequences, 35% to 50% of them appearing once. V and J are TRBV9 and TRBJ1-3; D gene unclear. The source is a human donor in good health. The sequencing input was sorted CD4+, CD8+, or CD8+CD57+ T cells (not recorded which) from PBMCs. CDR3 sequence reads: CASSEQISGNTIYF. The CDR3 DNA is TGTGCCAGCAGCGAACAGATCTCTGGAAACACCATATATTTT.